What follows are 22 T cell receptor beta chains derived from one specimen sequenced in a study of blood T cell repertoires in COVID-19. Produced via immunoSEQ multiplex PCR; TCRdb's table is partial and in-frame only. The data show 340,000 or so clones, around 80% seen once. The source material was peripheral blood. The source is a man in his thirties or forties with active or convalescent COVID-19.

The chain employs TRBV5-1 and TRBJ1-3; tentatively, D is TRBD1 (5 bases). Germline assignment: CDR1 SGHRS and CDR2 YFSETQ. Trimming took off 2 bases at V and 0 bases at J, with 9 bases between the two ends. The CDR3 sequence is 15 residues long. The CDR3 nucleotides are TGCGCCAGCAGCTTAACAGGAGACTCTGGAAACACCATATATTTT. Translation: CASSLTGDSGNTIYF.

This chain joins TRBV5-1 and TRBJ2-1; 9 bases are a match to TRBD1. The CDR3 is 15 residues long. CDR1 SGHRS and CDR2 YFSETQ come from the germline V gene. J lost 6 bases, V lost 3 bases, and 7 bases had no gene match. CDR3 nucleotides: TGCGCCAGCAGCTACGGACAGGGGATGGTCAATGAGCAGTTCTTC. Residues: CASSYGQGMVNEQFF.

V usage is TRBV18 and J usage is TRBJ2-2, with D perhaps TRBD2 (6 bases). The germline V gene has CDR1 KGHSH and CDR2 LQKENI. The CDR3 has 15 residues. V was cut by 0 bases and J by 10 bases, with 15 bases left in between. CDR3 nucleotide sequence: TGTGCCAGCTCACCACCGGGGCCCTGGGAGGCGGAGCTGTTTTTT. It codes for CASSPPGPWEAELFF.

The chain uses TRBV19 and TRBJ2-6; D perhaps matches TRBD2 (5 bases). This CDR3 has 15 residues. Trimming stripped 6 bases from V and 3 bases from J, with 12 bases between. The V gene's germline CDR1 is LNHDA and CDR2 SQIVND (reference sequence). The chain's CDR3 is CASRPGGGGANVLTF. The CDR3 DNA reads TGTGCCAGTAGACCTGGAGGAGGTGGGGCCAACGTCCTGACTTTC.

This clone has a handful of counts. The CDR3 nucleotides read TGTGCCACCAGCAGATCCCCAGGGTTGGATACGCAGTATTTT. It is translated as CATSRSPGLDTQYF. The rearrangement uses TRBV15 and TRBJ2-3, with D maybe TRBD1 (5 bases). Deletions cut 2 bases from V and 6 bases from J, with 12 bases between. Germline loops: CDR1 LNHNV, CDR2 YYDKDF (reference sequence). The CDR3 has 14 amino acids.

The rearrangement joins TRBV7-8 to TRBJ2-7; 8 bases are shared with TRBD1. Germline trimming cut 0 bases from V and 6 bases from J; bases unmatched to any gene: 7. In germline, CDR1 is SGHVS, CDR2 FQNEAQ. The CDR3 length is 15 residues. The DNA of the CDR3 is TGTGCCAGCAGCTTAGCCCCAGGGGGCGTGGGCGAGCAGTACTTC. This codes for CASSLAPGGVGEQYF. Looking up the rest from reference TRBV7-8 and TRBJ2-7 gives the full variable domain: GAGVSQSPRYKVAKRGQDVALRCDPISGHVSLFWYQQALGQGPEFLTYFQNEAQLDKSGLPSDRFFAERPEGSVSTLKIQRTQQEDSAVYLCASSLAPGGVGEQYFGPGTRLTVT.

V gene TRBV5-4 combines with J gene TRBJ2-7; weak D call: TRBD2 (6 bases). Germline lookup yields CDR1 SGHNT and CDR2 YYREEE (reference sequence). The ends were cut back, 0 bases at V and 4 bases at J, with 14 bases in the middle. CDR3 length equals 15 residues. The CDR3 DNA is TGTGCCAGCAGCTTGGCCGCGGCGGGGAGGTACGAGCAGTACTTC. Its protein product is CASSLAAAGRYEQYF.

J is TRBJ1-2 and V is TRBV11-3; TRBD1 matches at 7 bases. J lost 8 bases, V lost 1 base, and 13 bases had no gene match. Germline loops: CDR1 SGHNT, CDR2 YENEEA. This CDR3 spans 16 amino acids. The CDR3 nucleotides read TGTGCCAGCAGCTTAGGAGGTCTCAGGGACAGTGCCGGCTACACCTTC. Its translation is CASSLGGLRDSAGYTF.

The sample holds a few counts of this clone. Other DNA sequences in this sample translate to the same CDR3. The chain has TRBV12-3 or TRBV12-4 and TRBJ1-5; possibly TRBD1 for D (5 bases). Between the trimmed V and J ends, which lost 5 bases and 7 bases, there was a span of 9 bases. The CDR3 totals 12 residues. The CDR3 is CASSLGGQPQHF. DNA for the CDR3: TGTGCCAGCAGTCTGGGGGGGCAGCCCCAGCATTTT.

The rearrangement joins TRBV5-1 to TRBJ1-2; no clear D gene. The CDR3 sequence is 14 residues long. Germline V gene lookup returns CDR1 SGHRS and CDR2 YFSETQ. V lost 6 bases and J lost 0, with 12 bases in between. CDR3 amino acids: CASKEQNPNYGYTF. CDR3 in DNA: TGCGCCAGCAAGGAGCAGAACCCTAACTATGGCTACACCTTC.

The chain links TRBV7-3 to TRBJ2-3; 7 bases align to TRBD1. The germline V gene encodes CDR1 SGHTA and CDR2 FQGTGA. CDR3 length: 14 residues. V lost 5 bases, J lost 2 bases, and 4 bases stayed unmatched. The CDR3 spells CASSPGQITDTQYF. The CDR3 DNA is TGTGCCAGCAGCCCGGGACAGATCACAGATACGCAGTATTTT.

V and J are TRBV21-1 and TRBJ1-2; TRBD1 reflects the table's D call only, with no check against the DNA. TRBV21-1 counts as a pseudogene. This CDR3 spans 16 amino acids. The CDR3 is CASSKGPGGVNYGYTF. CDR3 coding DNA: TGTGCCAGCAGCAAAGGTCCAGGGGGCGTTAACTATGGCTACACCTTC.

The chain couples TRBV6-6 to TRBJ2-1; no clear D gene. V lost 4 bases, J lost 9 bases, and 13 bases lay in between. This CDR3 contains 13 residues. The germline V gene has CDR1 MNHNY and CDR2 SVGAGI (reference sequence). Here the CDR3 reads CASSSASGGEQFF. CDR3 in DNA: TGTGCCAGCAGTTCAGCCTCCGGCGGTGAGCAGTTCTTC.

V gene TRBV6-5 combines with J gene TRBJ2-7; TRBD2 matches 7 bases. V shed 0 bases, J shed 7 bases, and the junction held 6 bases outside the gene matches. The germline V gene encodes CDR1 MNHEY and CDR2 SVGAGI. The CDR3 consists of 14 residues. The CDR3 spells CASSYSGREGEQYF. The CDR3 DNA follows: TGTGCCAGCAGTTACTCGGGCAGGGAGGGGGAGCAGTACTTC.

The rearrangement uses TRBV11-2 and TRBJ1-4; 8 bases match TRBD1. After removal of 5 bases from V and 7 bases from J, the junction contained 6 bases not matched to a gene. Germline V gene data show CDR1 as SGHAT and CDR2 as FQNNGV. The CDR3 consists of 14 residues. The CDR3 loop is CASSPDREREKLFF. The DNA for the CDR3 is TGTGCCAGCAGCCCGGACAGGGAACGTGAAAAACTGTTTTTT.

The chain joins TRBV11-2 to TRBJ1-2; 10 bases align to TRBD1. V dropped 0 bases and J dropped 8; count of bases not matched to a gene: 6. There are 15 residues in the CDR3. Per germline, CDR1 SGHAT and CDR2 FQNNGV. Here the CDR3 reads CASSLDTATGGGYTF. The CDR3 nucleotides read TGTGCCAGCAGCTTAGATACGGCGACAGGGGGCGGCTACACCTTC.

The J gene is TRBJ1-5, the V gene TRBV28; 7 bases agree with TRBD1. This CDR3 is 14 amino acids long. With 7 bases clipped from V and 6 bases from J, the junction kept 9 bases outside the gene matches. CDR1 MDHEN and CDR2 SYDVKM come from the germline V gene. This CDR3 is CASTQGQVGQPQHF. DNA of the CDR3: TGTGCCAGCACTCAAGGACAGGTGGGTCAGCCCCAGCATTTT.

V gene TRBV7-9 combines with J gene TRBJ2-7, with no clear D. Per the germline V gene, CDR1 is SEHNR and CDR2 is FQNEAQ (reference sequence). Trimming took off 5 bases at V and 7 bases at J, with 9 bases between the two ends. This CDR3 spans 11 amino acids. CDR3 DNA sequence: TGTGCCAGCAGCAAGACTTATGAGCAGTACTTC. Protein product: CASSKTYEQYF.

V usage is TRBV6-2 or TRBV6-3 and J usage is TRBJ2-1; a weak D match, TRBD2 (6 bases). Trimming cost V 4 bases and J 2 bases, with 12 bases left between them. This CDR3 has 15 amino acids. Germline values: CDR1 MNHEY, CDR2 SVGEGT. The CDR3 protein is CASSSTGEPYNEQFF. DNA of the CDR3: TGTGCCAGCAGTTCAACGGGGGAGCCCTACAATGAGCAGTTCTTC.

V gene TRBV19 combines with J gene TRBJ1-5, with TRBD1 matching over 9 bases. Germline CDR1 is LNHDA and CDR2 is SQIVND (reference sequence). The J segment lost 5 bases and the V segment lost 3 bases, leaving 5 bases of the junction unmatched. The length of the CDR3 is 15 residues. For the CDR3, the DNA is TGTGCCAGTAGTATGGGGACAGGGTTTGATCAGCCCCAGCATTTT. Translated, it gives CASSMGTGFDQPQHF.

This clone was seen ten or more times. The gene calls are TRBV29-1 and TRBJ1-2; tentatively, D is TRBD1 (6 bases). The V end lost 6 bases, the J end lost 8 bases, and 10 bases lay between the germline ends. This CDR3 has 10 residues. From germline, CDR1 is SQVTM and CDR2 ANQGSEA. Here the CDR3 reads CSVLTGGYTF. The CDR3 region has the DNA TGCAGCGTCCTCACAGGGGGCTACACCTTC.

The rearrangement joins TRBV28 to TRBJ2-3, with 8 bases identical to TRBD2. V shed 6 bases, J shed 3 bases, and the junction held 8 bases outside the gene matches. This CDR3 contains 15 residues. From germline, CDR1 is MDHEN and CDR2 SYDVKM. The CDR3 sequence: CASRGSGRATDTQYF. Here the CDR3 DNA reads TGTGCCAGCAGGGGGAGCGGGAGAGCAACAGATACGCAGTATTTT.